One sample yielded the 3 T cell receptor beta chains listed below, sequenced in a study of blood T cell repertoires in COVID-19. Measured with immunoSEQ multiplex PCR; TCRdb has only the in-frame clones, and not every one. In the table there are around 310,000 clones, around 90% of which are singletons. The specimen was peripheral blood. The receptors were gathered from a woman aged 40 to 50 with COVID-19, enrolled during active disease.

The chain uses TRBV7-3 and TRBJ1-1; no definite D call. The CDR3 totals 13 residues. Germline lookup yields CDR1 SGHTA and CDR2 FQGTGA. Deletions cut 2 bases from V and 5 bases from J, with 9 bases between. The CDR3 coding sequence is TGTGCCAGCAGCTTATATGAGGGAACTGAAGCTTTCTTT. Encoded protein: CASSLYEGTEAFF.

The J gene is TRBJ1-3, the V gene TRBV18; 7 bases map to TRBD1. This CDR3 contains 15 residues. The V gene end was trimmed by 3 bases and the J gene end by 4 bases; junction bases not matched to a gene: 6. Per germline, CDR1 KGHSH and CDR2 LQKENI. CDR3 sequence reads: CASSPLGTAGNTIYF. In DNA form, the CDR3 reads TGTGCCAGCTCACCTCTCGGGACAGCGGGAAACACCATATATTTT.

The V gene is TRBV27, the J gene TRBJ1-2; D ambiguous. The V and J ends lost 4 bases and 4 bases respectively, with 19 bases between them. The CDR3 covers 16 residues. Germline V CDR1 and CDR2: MNHEY, SMNVEV (reference sequence). The CDR3 nucleotides read TGTGCCAGCAGTTCAAGTTTAGCAGGACGGGGCTATGGCTACACCTTC. Translating it yields CASSSSLAGRGYGYTF.